This T cell receptor beta chain was profiled in a study of cytomegalovirus exposure and HLA in healthy donors. Whole-study results and caveats: Follow-up analysis seemed to connect common viral pathogens with several of the most significant clusters identified. Researchers catalogued 164 TCR beta chains as cytomegalovirus-associated.

PCR used 60 Vbeta primers and 13 Jbeta primers. Data came from immunoSEQ multiplex PCR; TCRdb stores just in-frame clones and leaves some out. The data hold about 200,000 clones, with roughly 68% observed a single time. Note on this clone: Its antigen remains unidentified.

The CDR3 extends over 16 amino acids. CDR1 is SGDLS, CDR2 YYNGEE, per germline. V shed 1 base and J shed 1 base, with 13 bases lying between them. The sequence was obtained from a woman in her twenties or thirties in good health and CMV-seronegative. This sequence joins TRBV9 and TRBJ2-3, with D possibly being TRBD2 (5 bases). Material: PBMCs. The CDR3 DNA reads TGTGCCAGCAGCGTAAGGTTTAGCGAGGGCACAGATACGCAGTATTTT. Its protein is CASSVRFSEGTDTQYF.